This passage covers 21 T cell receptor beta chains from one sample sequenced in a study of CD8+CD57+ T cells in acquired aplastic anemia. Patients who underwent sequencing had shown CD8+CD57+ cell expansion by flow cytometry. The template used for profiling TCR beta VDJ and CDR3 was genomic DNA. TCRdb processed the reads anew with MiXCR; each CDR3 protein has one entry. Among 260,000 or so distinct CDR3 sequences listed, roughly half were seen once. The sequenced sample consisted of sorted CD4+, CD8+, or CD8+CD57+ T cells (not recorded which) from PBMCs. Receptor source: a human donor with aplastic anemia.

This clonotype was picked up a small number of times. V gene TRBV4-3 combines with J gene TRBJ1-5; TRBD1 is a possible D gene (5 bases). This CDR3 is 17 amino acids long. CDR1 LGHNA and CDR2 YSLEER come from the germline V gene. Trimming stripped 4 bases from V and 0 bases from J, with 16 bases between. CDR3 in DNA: TGCGCCAGCAGCCTTGCCCTGGGGGGGTTTAGCAATCAGCCCCAGCATTTT. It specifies CASSLALGGFSNQPQHF.

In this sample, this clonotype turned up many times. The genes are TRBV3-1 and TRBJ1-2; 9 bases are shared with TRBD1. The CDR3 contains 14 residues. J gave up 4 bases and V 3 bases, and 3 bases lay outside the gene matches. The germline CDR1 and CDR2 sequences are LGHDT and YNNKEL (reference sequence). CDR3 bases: TGTGCCAGCAGCCAGCGGGACAGGGTCTATGGCTACACCTTC. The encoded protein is CASSQRDRVYGYTF.

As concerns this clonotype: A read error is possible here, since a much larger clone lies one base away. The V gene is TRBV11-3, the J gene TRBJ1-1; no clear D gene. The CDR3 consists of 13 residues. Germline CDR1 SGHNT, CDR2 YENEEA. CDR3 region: CASSVARSTEASF. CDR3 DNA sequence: TGTGCCAGCAGCGTCGCCAGGTCCACTGAAGCTTCCTTT.

The CDR3 DNA reads as TGCAGTGCTAGACCGGGACTTGATAACGAGCAGTACTTC. Translation: CSARPGLDNEQYF. This sequence joins TRBV20-1 and TRBJ2-7; TRBD2 is a possible D gene (6 bases). The V gene lost 2 bases and the J gene lost 5 bases, with 13 bases spanning the gap. CDR1 and CDR2 from the germline V gene are DFQATT and SNEGSKA (reference sequence). The CDR3 extends over 13 amino acids.

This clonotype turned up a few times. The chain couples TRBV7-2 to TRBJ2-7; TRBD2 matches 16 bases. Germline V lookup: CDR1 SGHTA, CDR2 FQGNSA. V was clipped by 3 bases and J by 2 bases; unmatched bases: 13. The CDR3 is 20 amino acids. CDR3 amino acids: CASSFRGLAGGPYWAYEQYF. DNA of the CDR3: TGTGCCAGCAGCTTCCGGGGACTAGCGGGGGGGCCTTATTGGGCCTACGAGCAGTACTTC.

The CDR3 coding sequence is TGTGCCAGCAGACTTAGCGGGAGATACACCGGGGAGCTGTTTTTT. It is translated as CASRLSGRYTGELFF. This rearrangement joins TRBV6-4 to TRBJ2-2, with 9 bases aligning to TRBD2. V was clipped by 6 bases and J by 3 bases; unmatched bases: 5. The germline V gene encodes CDR1 MRHNA and CDR2 SNTAGT. This CDR3 is 15 amino acids long.

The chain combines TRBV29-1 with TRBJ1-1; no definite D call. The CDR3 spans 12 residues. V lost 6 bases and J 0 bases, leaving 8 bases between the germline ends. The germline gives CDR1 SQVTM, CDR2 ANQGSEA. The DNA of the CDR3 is TGCAGCGTGTCATATGTGAACACTGAAGCTTTCTTT. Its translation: CSVSYVNTEAFF.

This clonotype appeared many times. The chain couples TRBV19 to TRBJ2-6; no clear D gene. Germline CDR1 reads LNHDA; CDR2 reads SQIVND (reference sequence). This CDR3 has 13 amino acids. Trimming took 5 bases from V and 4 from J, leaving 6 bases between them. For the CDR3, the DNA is TGTGCCAGTAGTTTGGGCGGGGCCAACGTCCTGACTTTC. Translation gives CASSLGGANVLTF. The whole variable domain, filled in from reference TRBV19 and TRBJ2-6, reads DGGITQSPKYLFRKEGQNVTLSCEQNLNHDAMYWYRQDPGQGLRLIYYSQIVNDFQKGDIAEGYSVSREKKESFPLTVTSAQKNPTAFYLCASSLGGANVLTFGAGSRLTVL.

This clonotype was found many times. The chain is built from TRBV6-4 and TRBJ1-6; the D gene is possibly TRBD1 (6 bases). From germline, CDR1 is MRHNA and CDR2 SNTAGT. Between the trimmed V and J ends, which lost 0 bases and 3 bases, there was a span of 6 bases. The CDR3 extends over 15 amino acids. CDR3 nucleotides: TGTGCCAGCAGTGACTCGGGACACTATAATTCACCCCTCCACTTT. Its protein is CASSDSGHYNSPLHF.

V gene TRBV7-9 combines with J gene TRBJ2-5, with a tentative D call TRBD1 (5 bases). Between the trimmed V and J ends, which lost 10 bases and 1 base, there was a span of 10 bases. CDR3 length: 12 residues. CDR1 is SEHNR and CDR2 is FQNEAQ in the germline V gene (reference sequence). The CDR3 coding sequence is TGTGCCACCCAAGACAGCCAAGAGACCCAGTACTTC. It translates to CATQDSQETQYF.

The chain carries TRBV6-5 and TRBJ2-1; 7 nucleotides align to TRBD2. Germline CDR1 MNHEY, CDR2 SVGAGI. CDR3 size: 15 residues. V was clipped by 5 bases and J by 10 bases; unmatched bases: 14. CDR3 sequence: CASSQITLSGVEQFF. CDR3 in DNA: TGTGCCAGCAGTCAAATCACCCTAAGCGGGGTGGAGCAGTTCTTC.

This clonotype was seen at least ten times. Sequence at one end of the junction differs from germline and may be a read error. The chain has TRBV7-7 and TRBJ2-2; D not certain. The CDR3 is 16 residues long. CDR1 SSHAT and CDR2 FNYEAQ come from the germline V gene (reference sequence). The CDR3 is CASSLQQYPNTGELFF. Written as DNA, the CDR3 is TGTGCTAGCAGCTTACAGCAGTACCCGAACACCGGGGAGCTGTTTTTT.

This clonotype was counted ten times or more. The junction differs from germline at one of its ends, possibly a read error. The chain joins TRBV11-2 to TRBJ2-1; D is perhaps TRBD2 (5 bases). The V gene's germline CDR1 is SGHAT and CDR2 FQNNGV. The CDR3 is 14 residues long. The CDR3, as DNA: TGTGCCAGCAGACTAGAAGGTTTTTACAGTGAGCAGTTCTTC. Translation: CASRLEGFYSEQFF. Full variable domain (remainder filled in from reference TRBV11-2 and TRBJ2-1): EAGVAQSPRYKIIEKRQSVAFWCNPISGHATLYWYQQILGQGPKLLIQFQNNGVVDDSQLPKDRFSAERLKGVDSTLKIQPAKLEDSAVYLCASRLEGFYSEQFFGPGTRLTVL.

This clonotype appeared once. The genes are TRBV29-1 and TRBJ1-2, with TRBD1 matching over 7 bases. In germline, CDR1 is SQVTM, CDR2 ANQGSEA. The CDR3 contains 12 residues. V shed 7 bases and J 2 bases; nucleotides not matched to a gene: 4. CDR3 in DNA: TGCAGCGGGCTGACAGGGAACTATGGCTACACCTTC. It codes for CSGLTGNYGYTF. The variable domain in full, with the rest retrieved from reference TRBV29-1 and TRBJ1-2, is SAVISQKPSRDICQRGTSLTIQCQVDSQVTMMFWYRQQPGQSLTLIATANQGSEATYESGFVIDKFPISRPNLTFSTLTVSNMSPEDSSIYLCSGLTGNYGYTFGSGTRLTVV.

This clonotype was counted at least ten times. The chain's CDR3 is CASSEARRGETQYF. As DNA, the CDR3 is TGTGCCAGCAGTGAAGCGCGAAGGGGGGAGACCCAGTACTTC. V gene TRBV6-1 combines with J gene TRBJ2-5; TRBD1 is a possible D gene (6 bases). The CDR3 consists of 14 residues. Trimming cost V 0 bases and J 5 bases, with 10 bases left between them. Looked up from germline, CDR1 is MNHNS and CDR2 is SASEGT.

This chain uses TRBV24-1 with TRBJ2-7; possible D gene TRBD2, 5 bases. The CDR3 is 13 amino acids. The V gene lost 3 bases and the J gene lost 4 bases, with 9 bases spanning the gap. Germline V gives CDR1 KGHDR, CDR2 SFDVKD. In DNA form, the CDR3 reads TGTGCCACCAGTGATAGCAGGACTTACGAGCAGTACTTC. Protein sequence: CATSDSRTYEQYF.

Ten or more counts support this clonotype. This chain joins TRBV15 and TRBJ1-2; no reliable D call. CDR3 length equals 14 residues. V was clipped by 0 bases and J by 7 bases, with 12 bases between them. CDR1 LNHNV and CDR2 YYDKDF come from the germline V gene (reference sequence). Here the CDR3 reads CATSRDRALGGYTF. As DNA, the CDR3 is TGTGCCACCAGCAGAGATCGGGCTCTTGGTGGCTACACCTTC.

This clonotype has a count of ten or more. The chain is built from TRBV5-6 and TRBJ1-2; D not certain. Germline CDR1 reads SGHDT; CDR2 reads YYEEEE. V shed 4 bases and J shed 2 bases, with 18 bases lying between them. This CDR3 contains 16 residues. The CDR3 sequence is CASSPGSQTTNYGYTF. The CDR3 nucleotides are TGTGCCAGCAGCCCAGGAAGTCAGACAACAAACTATGGCTACACCTTC.

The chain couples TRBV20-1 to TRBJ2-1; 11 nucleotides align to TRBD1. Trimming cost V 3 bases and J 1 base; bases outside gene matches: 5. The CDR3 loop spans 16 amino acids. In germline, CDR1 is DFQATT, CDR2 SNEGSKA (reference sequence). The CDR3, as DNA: TGCAGTGCTAGGGAGGGACAGGGGGATTCCTACAATGAGCAGTTCTTC. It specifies CSAREGQGDSYNEQFF.

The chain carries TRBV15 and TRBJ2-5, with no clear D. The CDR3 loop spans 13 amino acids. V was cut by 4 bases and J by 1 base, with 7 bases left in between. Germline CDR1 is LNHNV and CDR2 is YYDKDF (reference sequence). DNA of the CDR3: TGTGCCACCAGCACGTTCCCCCAAGAGACCCAGTACTTC. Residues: CATSTFPQETQYF. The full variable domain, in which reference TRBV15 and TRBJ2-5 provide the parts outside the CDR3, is DAMVIQNPRYQVTQFGKPVTLSCSQTLNHNVMYWYQQKSSQAPKLLFHYYDKDFNNEADTPDNFQSRRPNTSFCFLDIRSPGLGDTAMYLCATSTFPQETQYFGPGTRLLVL.

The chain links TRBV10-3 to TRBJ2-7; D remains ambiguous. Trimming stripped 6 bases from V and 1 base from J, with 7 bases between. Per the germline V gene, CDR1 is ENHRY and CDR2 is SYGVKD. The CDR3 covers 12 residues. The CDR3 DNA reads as TGTGCCATCAGCGAAACTTCCTACGAGCAGTACTTC. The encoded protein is CAISETSYEQYF.